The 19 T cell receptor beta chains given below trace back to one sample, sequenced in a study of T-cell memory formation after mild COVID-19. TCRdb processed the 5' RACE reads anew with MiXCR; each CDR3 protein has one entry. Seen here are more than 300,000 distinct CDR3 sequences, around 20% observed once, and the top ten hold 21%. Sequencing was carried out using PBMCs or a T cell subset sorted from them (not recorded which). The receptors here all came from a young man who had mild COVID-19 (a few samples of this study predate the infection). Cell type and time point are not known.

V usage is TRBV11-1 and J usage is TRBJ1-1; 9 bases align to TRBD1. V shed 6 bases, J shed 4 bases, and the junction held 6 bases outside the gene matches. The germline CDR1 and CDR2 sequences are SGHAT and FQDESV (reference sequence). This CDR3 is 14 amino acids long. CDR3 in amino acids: CASRTDRGATEAFF. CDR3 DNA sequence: TGTGCCAGCAGGACGGACAGGGGAGCCACTGAAGCTTTCTTT. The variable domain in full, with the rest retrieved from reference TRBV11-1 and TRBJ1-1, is EAEVAQSPRYKITEKSQAVAFWCDPISGHATLYWYRQILGQGPELLVQFQDESVVDDSQLPKDRFSAERLKGVDSTLKIQPAELGDSAMYLCASRTDRGATEAFFGQGTRLTVV.

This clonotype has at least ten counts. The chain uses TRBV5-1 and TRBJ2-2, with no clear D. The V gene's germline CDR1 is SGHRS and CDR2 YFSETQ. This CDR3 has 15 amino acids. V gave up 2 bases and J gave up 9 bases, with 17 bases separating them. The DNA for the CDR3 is TGCGCCAGCAGCTTCCAACCAGCCTCTTACCGGGAGCTGTTTTTT. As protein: CASSFQPASYRELFF. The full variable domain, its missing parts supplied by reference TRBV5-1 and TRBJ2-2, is KAGVTQTPRYLIKTRGQQVTLSCSPISGHRSVSWYQQTPGQGLQFLFEYFSETQRNKGNFPGRFSGRQFSNSRSEMNVSTLELGDSALYLCASSFQPASYRELFFGEGSRLTVL.

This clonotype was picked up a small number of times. This CDR3 is CAWLDGSSYNSPLHF. As DNA, the CDR3 is TGTGCCTGGCTTGACGGGAGCTCCTATAATTCACCCCTCCACTTT. The genes are TRBV30 and TRBJ1-6, with no clear D. Trimming took off 5 bases at V and 0 bases at J, with 11 bases between the two ends. This CDR3 region has 15 residues. Germline lookup yields CDR1 GTSNPN and CDR2 SVGIG (reference sequence). The full variable domain, rest sourced from reference TRBV30 and TRBJ1-6, is SQTIHQWPATLVQPVGSPLSLECTVEGTSNPNLYWYRQAAGRGLQLLFYSVGIGQISSEVPQNLSASRPQDRQFILSSKKLLLSDSGFYLCAWLDGSSYNSPLHFGNGTRLTVT.

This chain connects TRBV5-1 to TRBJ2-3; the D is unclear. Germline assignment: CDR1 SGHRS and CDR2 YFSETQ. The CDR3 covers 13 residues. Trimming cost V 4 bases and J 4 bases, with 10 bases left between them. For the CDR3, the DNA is TGCGCCAGCAGCCGGGTCGTGGCAGATACGCAGTATTTT. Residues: CASSRVVADTQYF.

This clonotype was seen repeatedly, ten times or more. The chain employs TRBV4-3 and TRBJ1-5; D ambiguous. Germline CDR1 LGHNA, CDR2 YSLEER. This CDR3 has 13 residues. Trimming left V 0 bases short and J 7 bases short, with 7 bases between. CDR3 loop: CASSQDEGQPQHF. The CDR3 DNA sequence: TGCGCCAGCAGCCAAGATGAGGGACAGCCCCAGCATTTT.

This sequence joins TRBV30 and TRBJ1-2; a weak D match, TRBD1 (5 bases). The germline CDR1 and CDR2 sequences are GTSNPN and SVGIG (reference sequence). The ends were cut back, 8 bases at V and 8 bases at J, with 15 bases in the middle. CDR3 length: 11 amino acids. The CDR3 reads CASSVDIGYTF. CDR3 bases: TGTGCCAGTAGTGTGGACATAGGCTACACCTTC.

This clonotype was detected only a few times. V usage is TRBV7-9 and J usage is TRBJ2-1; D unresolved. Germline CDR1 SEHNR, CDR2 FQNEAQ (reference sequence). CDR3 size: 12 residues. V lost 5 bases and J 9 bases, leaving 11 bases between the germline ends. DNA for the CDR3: TGTGCCAGCAGCCCCGACCTACCTGAGCAGTTCTTC. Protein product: CASSPDLPEQFF. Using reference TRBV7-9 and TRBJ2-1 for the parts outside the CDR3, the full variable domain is DTGVSQNPRHKITKRGQNVTFRCDPISEHNRLYWYRQTLGQGPEFLTYFQNEAQLEKSRLLSDRFSAERPKGSFSTLEIQRTEQGDSAMYLCASSPDLPEQFFGPGTRLTVL.

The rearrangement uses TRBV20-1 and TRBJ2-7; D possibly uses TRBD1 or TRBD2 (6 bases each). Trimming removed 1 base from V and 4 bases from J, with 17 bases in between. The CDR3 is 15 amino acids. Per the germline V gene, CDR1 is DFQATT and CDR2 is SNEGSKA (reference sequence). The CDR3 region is CSARAGETGGYEQYV. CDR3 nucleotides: TGCAGTGCTAGAGCAGGTGAGACAGGAGGGTACGAGCAGTACGTC.

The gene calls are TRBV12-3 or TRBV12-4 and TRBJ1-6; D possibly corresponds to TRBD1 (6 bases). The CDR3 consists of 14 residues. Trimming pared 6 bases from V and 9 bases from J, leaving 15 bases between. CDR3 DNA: TGTGCCAGCAGCGTAGGGGGACGAAGTTCACCCCTCCACTTT. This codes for CASSVGGRSSPLHF.

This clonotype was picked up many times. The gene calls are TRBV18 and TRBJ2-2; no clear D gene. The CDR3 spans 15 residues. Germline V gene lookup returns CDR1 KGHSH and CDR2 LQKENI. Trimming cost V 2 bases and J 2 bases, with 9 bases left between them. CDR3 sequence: CASSPDLGNTGELFF. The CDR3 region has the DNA TGTGCCAGCTCACCAGATCTTGGCAACACCGGGGAGCTGTTTTTT.

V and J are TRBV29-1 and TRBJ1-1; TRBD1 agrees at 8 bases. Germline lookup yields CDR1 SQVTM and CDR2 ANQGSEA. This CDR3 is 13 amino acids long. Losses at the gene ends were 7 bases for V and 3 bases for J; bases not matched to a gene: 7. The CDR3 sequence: CSGRDRLYTEAFF. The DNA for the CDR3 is TGCAGCGGACGGGACAGGCTTTACACTGAAGCTTTCTTT.

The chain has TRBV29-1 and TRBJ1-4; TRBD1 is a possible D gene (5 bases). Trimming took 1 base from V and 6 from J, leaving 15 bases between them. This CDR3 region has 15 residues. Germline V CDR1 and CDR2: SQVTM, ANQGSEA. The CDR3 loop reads CSVEGGQGDYEKLFF. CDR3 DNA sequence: TGCAGCGTTGAAGGAGGCCAAGGGGACTATGAAAAACTGTTTTTT.

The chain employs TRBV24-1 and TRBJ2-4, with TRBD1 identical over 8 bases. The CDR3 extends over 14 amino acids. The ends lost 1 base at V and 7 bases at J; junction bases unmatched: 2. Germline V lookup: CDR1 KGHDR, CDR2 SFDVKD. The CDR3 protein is CATSDLSGGNIQYF. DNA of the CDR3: TGTGCCACCAGTGATTTATCAGGGGGCAACATTCAGTACTTC.

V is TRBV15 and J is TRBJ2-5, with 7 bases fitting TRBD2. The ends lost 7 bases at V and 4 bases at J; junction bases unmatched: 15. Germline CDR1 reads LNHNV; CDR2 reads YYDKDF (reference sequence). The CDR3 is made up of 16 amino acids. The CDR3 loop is CATTPHLGGVGETQYF. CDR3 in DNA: TGTGCCACCACTCCCCACCTTGGGGGGGTAGGAGAGACCCAGTACTTC.

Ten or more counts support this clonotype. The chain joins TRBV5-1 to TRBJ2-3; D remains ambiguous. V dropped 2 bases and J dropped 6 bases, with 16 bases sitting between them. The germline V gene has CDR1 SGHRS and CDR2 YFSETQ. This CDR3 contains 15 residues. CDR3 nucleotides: TGCGCCAGCAGCTTTTCGACACCCATGACGGATACGCAGTATTTT. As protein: CASSFSTPMTDTQYF.

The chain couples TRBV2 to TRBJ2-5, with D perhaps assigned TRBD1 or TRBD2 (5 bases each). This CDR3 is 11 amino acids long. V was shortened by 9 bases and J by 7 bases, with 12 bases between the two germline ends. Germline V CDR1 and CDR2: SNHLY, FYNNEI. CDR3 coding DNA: TGTGCCAGTGGGGGAGACGCGACCCAGTACTTC. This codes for CASGGDATQYF.

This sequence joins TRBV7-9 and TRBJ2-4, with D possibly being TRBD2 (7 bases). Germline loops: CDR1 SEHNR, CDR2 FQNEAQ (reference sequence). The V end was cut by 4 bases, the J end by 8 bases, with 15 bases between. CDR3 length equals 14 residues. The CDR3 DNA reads TGTGCCAGCAGCTCGGACCTAGGGGGGGACATTCAGTACTTC. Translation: CASSSDLGGDIQYF.

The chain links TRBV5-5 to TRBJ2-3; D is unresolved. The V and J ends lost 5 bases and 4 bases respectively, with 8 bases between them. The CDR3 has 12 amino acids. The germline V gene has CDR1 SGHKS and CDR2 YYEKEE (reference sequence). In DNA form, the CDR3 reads TGTGCCAGCAGTCGGGTGGCAGATACGCAGTATTTT. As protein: CASSRVADTQYF.

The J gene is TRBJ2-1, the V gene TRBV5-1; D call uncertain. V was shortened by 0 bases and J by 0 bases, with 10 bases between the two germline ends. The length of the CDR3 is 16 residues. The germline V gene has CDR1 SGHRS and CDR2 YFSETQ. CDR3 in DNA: TGCGCCAGCAGCTTGGCTGGCGCGAGCTCCTACAATGAGCAGTTCTTC. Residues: CASSLAGASSYNEQFF.